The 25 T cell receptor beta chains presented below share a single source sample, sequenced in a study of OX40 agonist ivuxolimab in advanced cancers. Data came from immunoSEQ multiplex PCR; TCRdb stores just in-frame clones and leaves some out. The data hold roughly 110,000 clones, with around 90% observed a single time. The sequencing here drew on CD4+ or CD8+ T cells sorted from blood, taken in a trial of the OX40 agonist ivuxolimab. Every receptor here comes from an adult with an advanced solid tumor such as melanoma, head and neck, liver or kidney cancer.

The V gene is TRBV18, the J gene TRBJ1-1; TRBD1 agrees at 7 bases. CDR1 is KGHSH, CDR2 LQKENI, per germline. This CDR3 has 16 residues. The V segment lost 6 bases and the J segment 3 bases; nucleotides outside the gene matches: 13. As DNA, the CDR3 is TGTGCCAGCTCCCCGAGGTTAGGGGGCGAGGACACTGAAGCTTTCTTT. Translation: CASSPRLGGEDTEAFF.

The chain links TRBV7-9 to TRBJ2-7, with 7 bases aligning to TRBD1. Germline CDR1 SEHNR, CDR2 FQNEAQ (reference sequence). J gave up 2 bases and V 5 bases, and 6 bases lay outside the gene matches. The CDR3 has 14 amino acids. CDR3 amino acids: CASSQDREPYEQYF. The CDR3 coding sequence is TGTGCCAGCAGCCAAGACAGGGAACCCTACGAGCAGTACTTC.

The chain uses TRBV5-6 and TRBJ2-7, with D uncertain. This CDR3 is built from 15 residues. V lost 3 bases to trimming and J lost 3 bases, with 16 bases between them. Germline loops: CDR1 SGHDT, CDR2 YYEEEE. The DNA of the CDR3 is TGTGCCAGCAGCTCCAACCCGGACGGCCGCTACGAGCAGTACTTC. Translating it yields CASSSNPDGRYEQYF.

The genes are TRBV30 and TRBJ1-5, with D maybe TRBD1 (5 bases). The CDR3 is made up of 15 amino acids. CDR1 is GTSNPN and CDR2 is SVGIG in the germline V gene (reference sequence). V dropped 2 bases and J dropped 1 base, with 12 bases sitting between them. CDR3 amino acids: CAWSTGGGSNQPQHF. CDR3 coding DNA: TGTGCCTGGAGTACGGGGGGAGGAAGCAATCAGCCCCAGCATTTT. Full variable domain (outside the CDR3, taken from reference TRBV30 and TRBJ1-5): SQTIHQWPATLVQPVGSPLSLECTVEGTSNPNLYWYRQAAGRGLQLLFYSVGIGQISSEVPQNLSASRPQDRQFILSSKKLLLSDSGFYLCAWSTGGGSNQPQHFGDGTRLSIL.

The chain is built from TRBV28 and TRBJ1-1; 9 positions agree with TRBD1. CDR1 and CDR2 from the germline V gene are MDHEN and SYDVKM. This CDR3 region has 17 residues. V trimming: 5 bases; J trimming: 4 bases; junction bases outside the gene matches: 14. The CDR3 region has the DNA TGTGCCAGCAGTCCCCATGGGGGGGGACAGGGCACCACTGAAGCTTTCTTT. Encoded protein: CASSPHGGGQGTTEAFF.

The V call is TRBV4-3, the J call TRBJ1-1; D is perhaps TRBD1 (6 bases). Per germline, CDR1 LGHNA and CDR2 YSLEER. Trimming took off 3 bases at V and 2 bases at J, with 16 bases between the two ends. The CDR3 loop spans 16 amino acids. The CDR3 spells CASSQGTGKDNTEAFF. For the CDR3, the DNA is TGCGCCAGCAGCCAGGGCACAGGGAAGGACAACACTGAAGCTTTCTTT.

The CDR3 DNA is TGTGCCAGCAGCTTACGTACCAACACTGAAGCTTTCTTT. Residues: CASSLRTNTEAFF. This sequence joins TRBV7-3 and TRBJ1-1; D is unclear. Germline V gene data show CDR1 as SGHTA and CDR2 as FQGTGA. The CDR3 runs 13 residues. V was cut by 2 bases and J by 2 bases, with 6 bases left in between.

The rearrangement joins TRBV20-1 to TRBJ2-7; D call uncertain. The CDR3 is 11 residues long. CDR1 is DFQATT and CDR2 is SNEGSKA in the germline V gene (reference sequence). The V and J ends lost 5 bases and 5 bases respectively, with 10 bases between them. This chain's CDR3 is CSALDLDEQYF. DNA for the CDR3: TGCAGTGCTCTTGACTTGGACGAGCAGTACTTC.

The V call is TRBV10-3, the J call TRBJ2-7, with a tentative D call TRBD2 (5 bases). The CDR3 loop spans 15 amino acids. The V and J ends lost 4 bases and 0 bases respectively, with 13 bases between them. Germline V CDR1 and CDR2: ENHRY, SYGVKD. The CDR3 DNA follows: TGTGCCATCAGTGCCTCTAGCTCTTCCTCCTACGAGCAGTACTTC. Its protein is CAISASSSSSYEQYF.

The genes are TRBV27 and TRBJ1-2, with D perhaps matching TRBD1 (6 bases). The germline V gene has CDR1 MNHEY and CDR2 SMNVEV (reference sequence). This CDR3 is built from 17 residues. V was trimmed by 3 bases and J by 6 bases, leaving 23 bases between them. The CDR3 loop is CASSFIAVGGLRNGYTF. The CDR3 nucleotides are TGTGCCAGCAGTTTCATAGCGGTCGGGGGGCTCCGGAATGGCTACACCTTC.

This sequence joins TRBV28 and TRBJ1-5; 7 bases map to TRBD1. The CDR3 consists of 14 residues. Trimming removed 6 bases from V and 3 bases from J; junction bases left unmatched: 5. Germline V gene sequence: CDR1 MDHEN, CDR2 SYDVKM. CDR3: CASSLQGNNQPQHF. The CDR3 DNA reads TGTGCCAGCAGCCTACAGGGGAACAATCAGCCCCAGCATTTT.

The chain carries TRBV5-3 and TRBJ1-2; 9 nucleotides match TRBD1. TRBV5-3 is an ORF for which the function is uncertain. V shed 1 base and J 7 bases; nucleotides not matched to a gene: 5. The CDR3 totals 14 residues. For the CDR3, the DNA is TGTGCCAGAAGCTTGAGGGGACAGGGTCGTGGCTACACCTTC. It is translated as CARSLRGQGRGYTF.

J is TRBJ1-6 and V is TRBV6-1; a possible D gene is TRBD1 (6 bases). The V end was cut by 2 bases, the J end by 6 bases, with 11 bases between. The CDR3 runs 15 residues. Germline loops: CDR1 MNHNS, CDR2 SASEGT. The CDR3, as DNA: TGTGCCAGCAGTGAACTTAGGACAGCTAATTCACCCCTCCACTTT. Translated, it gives CASSELRTANSPLHF.

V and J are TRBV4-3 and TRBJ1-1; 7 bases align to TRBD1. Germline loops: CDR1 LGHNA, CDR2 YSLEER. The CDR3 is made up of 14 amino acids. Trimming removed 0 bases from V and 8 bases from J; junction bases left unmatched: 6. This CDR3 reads CASSQDGATGEAFF. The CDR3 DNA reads TGCGCCAGCAGCCAAGATGGAGCGACAGGGGAAGCTTTCTTT.

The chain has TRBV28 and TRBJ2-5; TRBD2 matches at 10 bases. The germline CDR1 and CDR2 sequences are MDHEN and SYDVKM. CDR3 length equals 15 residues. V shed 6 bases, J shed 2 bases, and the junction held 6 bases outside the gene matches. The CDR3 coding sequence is TGTGCCAGCAGCCGGACTAGCGGCATGCAAGAGACCCAGTACTTC. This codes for CASSRTSGMQETQYF.

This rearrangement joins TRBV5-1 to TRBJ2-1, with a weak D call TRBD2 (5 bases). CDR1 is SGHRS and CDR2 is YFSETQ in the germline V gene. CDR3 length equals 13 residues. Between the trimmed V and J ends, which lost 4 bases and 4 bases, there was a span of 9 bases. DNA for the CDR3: TGCGCCAGCAGCCCTGGGAGATACAATGAGCAGTTCTTC. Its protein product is CASSPGRYNEQFF.

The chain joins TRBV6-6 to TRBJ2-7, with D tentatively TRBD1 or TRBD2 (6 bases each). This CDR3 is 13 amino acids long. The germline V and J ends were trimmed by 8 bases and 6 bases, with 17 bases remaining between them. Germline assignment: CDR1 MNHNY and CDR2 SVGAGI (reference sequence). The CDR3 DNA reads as TGTGCCAGCGGGAGGACAGTCGTTGCCGAGCAGTACTTC. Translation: CASGRTVVAEQYF.

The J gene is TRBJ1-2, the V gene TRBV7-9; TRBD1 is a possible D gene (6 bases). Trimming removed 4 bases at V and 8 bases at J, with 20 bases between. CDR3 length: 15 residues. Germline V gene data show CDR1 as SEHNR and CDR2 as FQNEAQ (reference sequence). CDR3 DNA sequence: TGTGCCAGCAGCTACCGGGACACGGGAGAGGAGGGCTACACCTTC. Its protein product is CASSYRDTGEEGYTF.

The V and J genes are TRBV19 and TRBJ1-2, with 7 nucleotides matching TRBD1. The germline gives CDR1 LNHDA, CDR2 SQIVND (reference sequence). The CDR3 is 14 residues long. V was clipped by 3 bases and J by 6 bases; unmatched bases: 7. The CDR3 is CASSIKGQINGYTF. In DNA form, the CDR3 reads TGTGCCAGTAGTATTAAGGGACAGATAAATGGCTACACCTTC.

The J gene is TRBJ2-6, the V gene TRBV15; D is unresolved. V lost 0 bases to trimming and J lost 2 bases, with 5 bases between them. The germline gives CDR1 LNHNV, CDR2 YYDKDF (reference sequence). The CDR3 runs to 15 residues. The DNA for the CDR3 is TGTGCCACCAGCAGAGAAGCCCCTGGGGCCAACGTCCTGACTTTC. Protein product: CATSREAPGANVLTF.

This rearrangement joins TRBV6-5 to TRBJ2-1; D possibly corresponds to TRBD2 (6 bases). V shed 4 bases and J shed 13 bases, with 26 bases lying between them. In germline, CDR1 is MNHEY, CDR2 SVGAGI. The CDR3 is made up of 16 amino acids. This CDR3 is CASSSDPGLILRYQFF. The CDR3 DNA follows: TGTGCCAGCAGTTCAGATCCGGGACTGATCCTTCGTTATCAGTTCTTC.

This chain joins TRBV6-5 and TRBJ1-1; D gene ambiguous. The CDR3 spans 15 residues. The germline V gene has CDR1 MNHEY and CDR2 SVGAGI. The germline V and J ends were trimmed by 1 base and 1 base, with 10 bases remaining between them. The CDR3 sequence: CASSYFGSRNTEAFF. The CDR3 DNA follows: TGTGCCAGCAGTTACTTTGGTTCCCGGAACACTGAAGCTTTCTTT.

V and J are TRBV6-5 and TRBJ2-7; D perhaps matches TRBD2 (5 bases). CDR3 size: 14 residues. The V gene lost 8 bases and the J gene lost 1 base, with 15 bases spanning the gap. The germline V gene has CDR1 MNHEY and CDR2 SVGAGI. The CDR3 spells CASRNPGESYEQYF. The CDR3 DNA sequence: TGTGCCAGCCGCAACCCCGGGGAGTCCTACGAGCAGTACTTC.

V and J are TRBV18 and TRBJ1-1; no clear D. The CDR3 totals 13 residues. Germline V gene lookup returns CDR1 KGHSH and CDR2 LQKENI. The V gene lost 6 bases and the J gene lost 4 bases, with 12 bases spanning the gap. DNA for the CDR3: TGTGCCAGCTCTCAAGCGGACGTCACTGAAGCTTTCTTT. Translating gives CASSQADVTEAFF.

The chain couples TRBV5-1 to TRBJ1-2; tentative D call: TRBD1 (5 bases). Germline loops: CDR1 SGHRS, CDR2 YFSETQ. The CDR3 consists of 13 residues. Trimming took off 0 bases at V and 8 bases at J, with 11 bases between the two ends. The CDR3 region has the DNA TGCGCCAGCAGCTTGGGGCAGGGAGAGGGCTACACCTTC. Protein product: CASSLGQGEGYTF.